The 14 T cell receptor beta chains below were found in one sample sequenced in a study of blood T cells in healthy people across ages. The second PCR ran about 6 to 12 cycles with a sample-barcoded 5' primer and J-beta primers. TCRdb re-called the 5' RACE reads through MiXCR, storing one row per CDR3 protein. The profile shows 1.5 million to 2 million distinct CDR3 sequences, about 35% of them singletons. Sample: blood. The receptors stem from a young woman in good health.

This clonotype was seen a handful of times. The chain is built from TRBV7-6 and TRBJ2-5; 9 bases match TRBD1. Trimming removed 5 bases from V and 2 bases from J; junction bases left unmatched: 9. The CDR3 covers 16 residues. Germline V gene data show CDR1 as SGHVS and CDR2 as FNYEAQ. The CDR3 is CASSNRDRALQETQYF. The CDR3 DNA reads as TGTGCCAGCAGCAATAGGGACAGGGCCCTTCAAGAGACCCAGTACTTC.

Points on this clonotype: A much larger clone lies one base from this, so it may be a read error. The genes are TRBV4-1 and TRBJ2-3, with 14 bases fitting TRBD2. Germline V gene data show CDR1 as MGHRA and CDR2 as YSYEKL. The CDR3 length is 16 residues. The chain's CDR3 is CAGSRGLAGGPDTQYF. The CDR3 DNA reads as TGCGCCGGCAGCCGCGGACTAGCGGGGGGACCAGATACGCAGTATTTT.

This chain connects TRBV6-5 to TRBJ2-1; possibly TRBD2 for D (6 bases). V shed 5 bases and J shed 8 bases, with 10 bases lying between them. This CDR3 has 12 residues. Germline CDR1 MNHEY, CDR2 SVGAGI. CDR3 sequence: CASSRGDYEQFF. The DNA for the CDR3 is TGTGCCAGCAGTCGAGGGGACTATGAGCAGTTCTTC.

This clonotype has just a few counts. V usage is TRBV30 and J usage is TRBJ1-2; D may be TRBD1 (6 bases). This CDR3 is built from 14 residues. V dropped 2 bases and J dropped 7 bases, with 17 bases sitting between them. Germline CDR1 is GTSNPN and CDR2 is SVGIG (reference sequence). CDR3 DNA sequence: TGTGCCTGGAGTCCCGGACAAGGGGGACGTGGCTACACCTTC. Its protein product is CAWSPGQGGRGYTF.

This clonotype was seen a handful of times. The chain uses TRBV25-1 and TRBJ2-5; perhaps D is TRBD1 or TRBD2 (7 bases each). CDR3 length: 14 amino acids. V was clipped by 5 bases and J by 5 bases, with 15 bases between them. Germline V gene data show CDR1 as MGHDK and CDR2 as SYGVNS. For the CDR3, the DNA is TGTGCCAGCAGTCAACCAGGGGGAGGGGAGACCCAGTACTTC. This codes for CASSQPGGGETQYF.

This clonotype was observed a handful of times. The CDR3 spells CASSLYGAQGSYGYTF. The DNA for the CDR3 is TGTGCCAGCAGCTTATACGGGGCTCAGGGTAGCTATGGCTACACCTTC. The V and J genes are TRBV5-6 and TRBJ1-2, with D possibly being TRBD1 (5 bases). V was shortened by 2 bases and J by 4 bases, with 18 bases between the two germline ends. The CDR3 loop spans 16 amino acids. CDR1 and CDR2 (germline): SGHDT, YYEEEE.

A few counts support this clonotype. The chain employs TRBV20-1 and TRBJ2-3; no clear D. V lost 5 bases and J lost 6, with 15 bases in between. CDR1 is DFQATT and CDR2 is SNEGSKA in the germline V gene (reference sequence). The CDR3 has 13 residues. Written as DNA, the CDR3 is TGCAGTGCTCCTGGCCGGTGGGCGGATACGCAGTATTTT. It encodes CSAPGRWADTQYF.

The chain couples TRBV2 to TRBJ2-7, with 7 bases identical to TRBD1. V trimming: 8 bases; J trimming: 7 bases; junction bases outside the gene matches: 8. Germline lookup yields CDR1 SNHLY and CDR2 FYNNEI. CDR3 length equals 12 residues. The CDR3 spells CASGQAPWEQYF. In nucleotides, the CDR3 is TGTGCCAGCGGACAGGCCCCTTGGGAGCAGTACTTC. Drawing the rest from reference TRBV2 and TRBJ2-7, the complete variable domain is EPEVTQTPSHQVTQMGQEVILRCVPISNHLYFYWYRQILGQKVEFLVSFYNNEISEKSEIFDDQFSVERPDGSNFTLKIRSTKLEDSAMYFCASGQAPWEQYFGPGTRLTVT.

The chain recombines TRBV18 with TRBJ2-3, with a weak D call TRBD1 (5 bases). The germline gives CDR1 KGHSH, CDR2 LQKENI. The germline V and J ends were trimmed by 6 bases and 5 bases, with 9 bases remaining between them. The CDR3 spans 12 residues. The CDR3 coding sequence is TGTGCCAGCTCCCGCGACAGAGATACGCAGTATTTT. Translating it yields CASSRDRDTQYF. The whole variable domain, remainder taken from reference TRBV18 and TRBJ2-3, is NAGVMQNPRHLVRRRGQEARLRCSPMKGHSHVYWYRQLPEEGLKFMVYLQKENIIDESGMPKERFSAEFPKEGPSILRIQQVVRGDSAAYFCASSRDRDTQYFGPGTRLTVL.

This clonotype has only a few counts. The CDR3 DNA follows: TGTGCCAGCAGCCGTCCAACTAGACTTAATGAGCAGTTCTTC. Protein: CASSRPTRLNEQFF. This rearrangement joins TRBV11-1 to TRBJ2-1, with a weak D call TRBD2 (5 bases). The CDR3 extends over 14 amino acids. Trimming shortened V by 5 bases and J by 7 bases, and 15 bases separated the two germline ends. Germline V gene data show CDR1 as SGHAT and CDR2 as FQDESV (reference sequence).

A few counts support this clonotype. The chain carries TRBV12-3 or TRBV12-4 and TRBJ2-1, with 8 bases identical to TRBD2. Trimming took 5 bases from V and 6 from J; bases not matched to a gene: 9. The CDR3 covers 15 residues. The CDR3 is CASSPSGGTVNEQFF. CDR3 nucleotides: TGTGCCAGCAGTCCAAGCGGGGGAACGGTCAATGAGCAGTTCTTC.

Remarks on this clonotype: At one boundary the junction diverges from the germline segment, which might be a read error. V is TRBV12-3 or TRBV12-4 and J is TRBJ2-3; TRBD2 matches at 13 bases. The CDR3 covers 15 residues. DNA of the CDR3: TGTGCCAGCAGGTGGACTAGCGGGGGAGCAGATGCGCAGTATTTT. Its protein is CASRWTSGGADAQYF.

This clonotype was detected ten times or more. The genes are TRBV20-1 and TRBJ2-7; TRBD2 matches at 9 bases. This CDR3 is built from 14 residues. With V trimmed by 3 bases and J by 0 bases, 3 bases remained unmatched. CDR1 is DFQATT and CDR2 is SNEGSKA in the germline V gene (reference sequence). CDR3 in amino acids: CSASLAGSSYEQYF. The CDR3 bases are TGCAGTGCTAGCCTAGCGGGGAGCTCCTACGAGCAGTACTTC.

This clonotype was detected only once. This sequence joins TRBV28 and TRBJ2-3, with 8 bases that match TRBD2. From germline, CDR1 is MDHEN and CDR2 SYDVKM. V shed 2 bases and J 5 bases; nucleotides not matched to a gene: 9. The CDR3 runs 16 residues. The CDR3 DNA is TGTGCCAGCAGTTTAATTCCCGGGAGGGCCTTAGATACGCAGTATTTT. It encodes CASSLIPGRALDTQYF.